This TCR beta chain was captured in a study of CD8 T cells in Susac syndrome. The RNA, roughly 0.45 to 1 ug, was put through reverse transcription using random hexamers. The immunoSEQ assay covered 54 Vbeta and 13 Jbeta segments for CDR3. TCRdb ran MiXCR on the immunoSEQ multiplex PCR reads and lists one entry per CDR3 protein. The sample includes about 200,000 distinct CDR3 sequences, roughly 94% of them seen just once. Controls were age- and sex-matched healthy donors. The CDR3 is made up of 13 amino acids. Losses at the gene ends were 3 bases for V and 8 bases for J; bases not matched to a gene: 7. Germline-derived CDR1 and CDR2 are SQVTM and ANQGSEA.

Sequenced material: CD4+ T cells from PBMCs. The V and J genes are TRBV29-1 and TRBJ2-1, with 7 bases matching TRBD2. The clonotype originates from a human donor in good health. The CDR3 protein is CSVDQGGSDEQFF. Written as DNA, the CDR3 is TGCAGCGTTGACCAGGGAGGGTCGGATGAGCAGTTCTTC.